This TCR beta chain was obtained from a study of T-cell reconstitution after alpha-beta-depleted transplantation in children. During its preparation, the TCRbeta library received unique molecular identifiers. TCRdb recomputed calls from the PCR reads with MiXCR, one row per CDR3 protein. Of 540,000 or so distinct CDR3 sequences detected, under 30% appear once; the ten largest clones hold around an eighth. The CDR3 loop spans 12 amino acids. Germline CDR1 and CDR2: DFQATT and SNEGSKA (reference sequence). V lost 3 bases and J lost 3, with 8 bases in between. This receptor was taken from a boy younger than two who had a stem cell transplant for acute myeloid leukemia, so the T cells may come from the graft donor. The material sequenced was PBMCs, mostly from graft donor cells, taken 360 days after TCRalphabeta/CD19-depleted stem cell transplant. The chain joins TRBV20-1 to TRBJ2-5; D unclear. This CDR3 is CSASLAKETQYF. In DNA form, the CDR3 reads TGCAGTGCTAGTTTAGCAAAAGAGACCCAGTACTTC.